These T cell receptor beta chains were read from a single sample in a study of metastatic and nonmetastatic thyroid tumors. Using MiXCR, TCRdb re-called clones from the PCR reads. This table holds around 20,000 clones, 21% found once. The sequencing input was tumor tissue. These TCRs come from a female donor with papillary thyroid cancer or a benign thyroid nodule (not recorded which). Some clones in this sample may be carry-over from other donors' samples. CDR3s include the opening cysteine and the closing phenylalanine or tryptophan. The D gene is left open where the match is weak. Clone size appears in some rows only: once, few, many, or a class for an expanded clone.

clone_size j_call d_call v_call cdr3_aa cdr3_nt
many TRBJ2-7 NA TRBV5-1 CASSLARHREQYF TGCGCCAGCAGCTTGGCCAGGCATCGCGAGCAGTACTTC
many TRBJ2-1 NA TRBV7-8 CASSPLWGSSYNEQFF TGTGCCAGCAGCCCCCTTTGGGGGAGCTCCTACAATGAGCAGTTCTTC
many TRBJ2-2 NA TRBV27 CASSFAHTGELFF TGTGCCAGCAGTTTCGCCCACACCGGGGAGCTGTTTTTT
few TRBJ2-5 TRBD2 TRBV25-1 CATVLAGGPLQETQCF TGTGCCACCGTACTAGCGGGAGGGCCGTTACAAGAGACCCAGTGCTTC
many TRBJ2-3 NA TRBV20-1 CSASGTENTDTQYF TGCAGTGCCAGCGGGACAGAAAACACAGATACGCAGTATTTT
NA TRBJ2-7 NA TRBV6-4 CASSPEGGSYEQYF TGTGCCAGCAGTCCCGAGGGAGGTTCCTACGAGCAGTACTTC
few TRBJ2-1 NA TRBV27 CASSPGTLNEQFF TGTGCCAGCAGTCCGGGGACACTCAATGAGCAGTTCTTC
many TRBJ2-3 NA TRBV5-4 CASSPSYLTDTQYF TGTGCCAGCAGCCCTAGCTACCTCACAGATACGCAGTATTTT
NA TRBJ2-3 TRBD1 TRBV6-1 CAGRGLTDTQYF TGTGCCGGCAGGGGGCTAACAGATACGCAGTATTTT
many TRBJ1-5 NA TRBV28 CASSRQLYSNQPQHF TGTGCCAGCAGTAGACAGCTCTATAGCAATCAGCCCCAGCATTTT
NA TRBJ2-7 TRBD1 TRBV5-1 CASSPWDRGEAYDEQYF TGCGCCAGCAGCCCATGGGACAGGGGGGAGGCGTACGACGAGCAGTACTTC
NA TRBJ2-7 NA TRBV5-1 CASRPRTGLADYEQYF TGCGCCAGCAGACCCCGTACAGGGCTAGCAGACTACGAGCAGTACTTC
many TRBJ2-7 NA TRBV12-5 CASGLAGGPTTYEQYF TGTGCTAGTGGCTTGGCCGGGGGACCGACGACCTACGAGCAGTACTTC
many TRBJ1-2 NA TRBV7-2 CASSQGPRYGYTF TGTGCCAGCAGCCAAGGACCTCGCTATGGCTACACCTTC
many TRBJ1-2 NA TRBV7-2 CASSLTVLDGYTF TGTGCCAGCAGTCTAACTGTCCTCGATGGCTACACCTTC
many TRBJ2-3 NA TRBV30 CAWSVREDTQYF TGTGCCTGGAGTGTAAGGGAAGATACGCAGTATTTT
many TRBJ2-4 NA TRBV4-1 CASSQGGLAKNIQYF TGCGCCAGCAGCCAAGGGGGGCTAGCCAAAAACATTCAGTACTTC
NA TRBJ2-7 TRBD1 TRBV6-2/TRBV6-3 CASSYPEGQGPSRYYEQYF TGTGCCAGCAGTTACCCGGAAGGACAGGGGCCCTCTCGATACTACGAGCAGTACTTC
many TRBJ1-1 NA TRBV12-3/TRBV12-4 CASSSPDFSGATEAFF TGTGCCAGCAGTTCCCCGGACTTTTCCGGGGCCACTGAAGCTTTCTTT
few TRBJ2-3 NA TRBV15 CATSREMRSGTQYF TGTGCCACCAGCAGAGAAATGAGGTCGGGTACGCAGTATTTT
NA TRBJ2-7 TRBD2 TRBV7-2 CASSLAKYEGLAGVEQYF TGTGCCAGCAGCTTGGCGAAATACGAGGGACTAGCGGGAGTCGAGCAGTACTTC
many TRBJ1-2 NA TRBV28 CASSPPGEGGSGYTF TGTGCCAGCAGTCCCCCAGGGGAGGGTGGATCTGGCTACACCTTC
many TRBJ2-1 TRBD1 TRBV28 CASSFGGQGYEQFF TGTGCCAGCAGTTTCGGGGGACAGGGCTACGAGCAGTTCTTC
NA TRBJ1-5 NA TRBV20-1 CSARVGSLMDQPQHF TGCAGTGCTAGAGTAGGCAGTTTGATGGATCAGCCCCAGCATTTT
many TRBJ1-4 NA TRBV19 CASSIATNEKLFF TGTGCCAGTAGTATAGCAACTAATGAAAAACTGTTTTTT
many TRBJ1-6 NA TRBV3-1 CASSQYASSYNSPLHF TGTGCCAGCAGCCAATACGCGAGCTCCTATAATTCACCCCTCCACTTT
many TRBJ2-7 NA TRBV11-3 CASSLVTGSSYEQYF TGTGCCAGCAGCTTAGTAACAGGGAGCTCCTACGAGCAGTACTTC
once TRBJ2-3 TRBD2 TRBV9 CASSVGLGPPYTDTQYF TGTGCCAGCAGCGTGGGACTAGGTCCCCCCTACACAGATACGCAGTATTTT
NA TRBJ2-7 TRBD2 TRBV7-9 CASSRGTSYEQYF TGTGCCAGCAGCCGCGGGACTAGCTACGAGCAGTACTTC
few TRBJ1-2 NA TRBV19 CASCSLDSLHGYTF TGTGCCAGCTGTTCCCTAGACAGTCTTCATGGCTACACCTTC
NA TRBJ1-5 TRBD1 TRBV6-2/TRBV6-3 CASSYTGASNQPQHF TGTGCCAGCAGTTACACAGGGGCTAGCAATCAGCCCCAGCATTTT
NA TRBJ1-2 NA TRBV10-3 CAISESTERYGYTF TGTGCCATCAGTGAGTCGACAGAACGGTATGGCTACACCTTC
NA TRBJ2-7 NA TRBV7-9 CASSFDSSYEQYF TGTGCCAGCAGCTTCGACAGTTCCTACGAGCAGTACTTC
NA TRBJ2-3 TRBD1 TRBV20-1 CSAKKTGVDTQYF TGCAGTGCTAAGAAGACAGGGGTGGATACGCAGTATTTT
many TRBJ2-7 NA TRBV5-6 CASSKSHYEQYF TGTGCCAGCAGCAAAAGTCACTACGAGCAGTACTTC